This T cell receptor beta chain was retrieved from a study of blood T cells in healthy people across ages. The CDR3 consists of 14 residues. The V gene lost 1 base and the J gene lost 9 bases, with 10 bases spanning the gap. Germline V CDR1 and CDR2: SGHTA, FQGNSA. The authors ran a second PCR of about 7 to 11 cycles using a sample-barcoded 5' primer and a J-beta primer mix. TCRdb itself ran the 5' RACE reads through MiXCR, one entry per CDR3 protein. Among 350,000 to 450,000 distinct CDR3 sequences listed, 45% to 60% were seen once. The source of this sequence is a man aged 60 to 69 in good health. The sample was blood. The chain carries TRBV7-2 and TRBJ1-6; D call uncertain. The CDR3 loop reads CASSLGGSSSPLHF. CDR3 nucleotide sequence: TGTGCCAGCAGCTTAGGGGGATCAAGTTCACCCCTCCACTTT.